This TCR beta chain was documented in a study of spatial heterogeneity in lung cancer. Documented time point: sample taken at primary tumor resection. This clonotype is classed as large. Antigen unknown. General observations from the study: The number of expanded tumor alpha and beta chains correlated with mutation number.

The library protocol tagged each TCR cDNA with a unique molecular identifier. TCRdb redid the calling of the 5' RACE reads with MiXCR, one entry per CDR3 protein. The table records nearly 3,000 distinct CDR3 sequences, 6% to 7% of them present only once. This TCR came from a female donor with early-stage non-small cell lung cancer. Sequenced here: lung tumor tissue, sampled at surgery.

The CDR3 is CASSLSSQLNEQFF. The CDR3 region has the DNA TGTGCCAGCAGTTTAAGTTCCCAGTTGAATGAGCAGTTCTTC. The chain combines TRBV28 with TRBJ2-1, with unresolved D. Trimming left V 2 bases short and J 7 bases short, with 12 bases between. The CDR3 is 14 residues long. The germline V gene encodes CDR1 MDHEN and CDR2 SYDVKM.